This T cell receptor (beta chain) is from a study of CD8 T cells in Susac syndrome. Random hexamers were used to reverse transcribe 0.5 to 1 ug of RNA. TCRdb passed the immunoSEQ multiplex PCR reads through MiXCR, listing each CDR3 protein once. Of approximately 120,000 distinct CDR3 sequences listed, about 95% were seen once; the top ten hold about 0.1%. This CDR3 is 13 amino acids long. V was clipped by 3 bases and J by 7 bases, with 10 bases between them. This TCR came from a human donor in good health. This chain uses TRBV12-3 or TRBV12-4 with TRBJ1-5, with D tentatively TRBD1 (6 bases). The specimen was CD4+ T cells from PBMCs. The CDR3 sequence is CASSLFRGQPQHF. The DNA for the CDR3 is TGTGCCAGCAGTTTGTTTAGGGGGCAGCCCCAGCATTTT.